These 29 T cell receptor beta chains were sequenced from one sample in a study of cytotoxic CD8 clonotypes in ibrutinib-treated CLL. Assay: immunoSEQ multiplex PCR; the TCRdb copy retains only in-frame clones and omits some. The data show roughly 160,000 clones, roughly 80% seen once. Sequenced here: PBMCs, sampled after 24 months of ibrutinib treatment. These receptors were taken from a human donor with chronic lymphocytic leukemia.

CDR3 sequence: CASSLVSGEKLFF. CDR3 DNA: TGTGCCAGCAGTTTAGTCTCGGGGGAAAAACTGTTTTTT. The chain combines TRBV27 with TRBJ1-4, with D unclear. The germline V gene has CDR1 MNHEY and CDR2 SMNVEV (reference sequence). The V and J ends lost 2 bases and 8 bases respectively, with 9 bases between them. This CDR3 is 13 amino acids long.

The rearrangement joins TRBV19 to TRBJ1-5, with D maybe TRBD1 (6 bases). The CDR3 extends over 17 amino acids. Germline V gives CDR1 LNHDA, CDR2 SQIVND (reference sequence). V was clipped by 6 bases and J by 1 base, with 19 bases between them. The chain's CDR3 is CASSVGVGGRSNQPQHF. Here the CDR3 DNA reads TGTGCCAGTAGCGTGGGTGTGGGGGGCAGAAGCAATCAGCCCCAGCATTTT.

A note on this clone: An end of the junction does not agree with germline; a read error may underlie this. This sample includes further DNA sequences coding for the same CDR3. This chain connects TRBV18 to TRBJ1-4; no definite D call. CDR3 size: 14 residues. In germline, CDR1 is KGHSH, CDR2 LQKENI. The CDR3 sequence: CASSPERVVEKLFF. The DNA of the CDR3 is TGTGCCAGCTCACCGGAAAGGGTTGTTGAAAAACTATTTTTT.

V and J are TRBV11-2 and TRBJ1-1; a possible D gene is TRBD1 (6 bases). The V end lost 3 bases, the J end lost 4 bases, and 12 bases lay between the germline ends. The germline V gene encodes CDR1 SGHAT and CDR2 FQNNGV. The CDR3 covers 14 residues. The CDR3 region is CASSFDGGGTEAFF. CDR3 DNA: TGTGCCAGCAGCTTCGACGGAGGGGGCACTGAAGCTTTCTTT.

The rearrangement joins TRBV28 to TRBJ2-7, with D possibly being TRBD2 (5 bases). V was trimmed by 7 bases and J by 6 bases, leaving 16 bases between them. The CDR3 length is 13 residues. CDR1 and CDR2 (germline): MDHEN, SYDVKM. CDR3: CASTVRRRSEQYF. Written as DNA, the CDR3 is TGTGCCAGCACGGTCAGGCGGAGGTCCGAGCAGTACTTC.

V gene TRBV23-1 combines with J gene TRBJ2-7; 9 bases are a match to TRBD1. TRBV23-1 is assigned to the ORF class and has an uncertain function. This CDR3 region has 14 residues. Germline trimming cut 9 bases from V and 2 bases from J; bases unmatched to any gene: 8. The CDR3 bases are TGCGCCAGAAAAACCGGGACAGGGACCTACGAGCAGTACTTC. Amino acid sequence: CARKTGTGTYEQYF.

The rearrangement links TRBV28 to TRBJ1-2, with a tentative D call TRBD1 (6 bases). The V gene's germline CDR1 is MDHEN and CDR2 SYDVKM. V was pared by 4 bases and J by 6 bases, with 24 bases between. CDR3 length: 17 residues. The CDR3 is CASSSSRKGGHIDGYTF. In DNA, the CDR3 is TGTGCCAGCAGTTCCTCCCGTAAAGGGGGTCACATTGATGGCTACACCTTC.

The rearrangement uses TRBV30 and TRBJ2-1; 7 nucleotides match TRBD1. Germline V gene lookup returns CDR1 GTSNPN and CDR2 SVGIG (reference sequence). This CDR3 contains 15 residues. After removal of 3 bases from V and 0 bases from J, the junction contained 5 bases not matched to a gene. The CDR3 coding sequence is TGTGCCTGGAGCTCGGGACAGAGCTCCTACAATGAGCAGTTCTTC. Its protein is CAWSSGQSSYNEQFF.

The chain couples TRBV4-1 to TRBJ2-1; D is tentatively TRBD1 or TRBD2 (5 bases each). This CDR3 is built from 15 residues. CDR1 is MGHRA and CDR2 is YSYEKL in the germline V gene. V was trimmed by 1 base and J by 8 bases, leaving 15 bases between them. Written as DNA, the CDR3 is TGCGCCAGCAGCCAAGTTGCGTGGGGGACCCATGAGCAGTTCTTC. It specifies CASSQVAWGTHEQFF.

The genes are TRBV7-2 and TRBJ1-2; perhaps TRBD1 as D (5 bases). The CDR3 has 13 residues. Trimming removed 1 base from V and 8 bases from J, with 11 bases in between. Germline V lookup: CDR1 SGHTA, CDR2 FQGNSA. The CDR3 sequence is CASSLDGTLGYTF. The DNA of the CDR3 is TGTGCCAGCAGCTTAGACGGGACTCTGGGCTACACCTTC.

The CDR3 spells CAWSPNSGGAYEQFF. CDR3 coding DNA: TGTGCCTGGAGTCCAAATAGCGGGGGGGCCTATGAGCAGTTCTTC. The chain couples TRBV30 to TRBJ2-1; 11 bases align to TRBD2. The ends lost 2 bases at V and 8 bases at J; junction bases unmatched: 8. CDR1 and CDR2 from the germline V gene are GTSNPN and SVGIG (reference sequence). The CDR3 covers 15 residues.

This clone was found a few times. The chain is built from TRBV30 and TRBJ1-4, with D tentatively TRBD1 (5 bases). The CDR3 runs 19 residues. V gave up 0 bases and J gave up 7 bases, with 27 bases separating them. CDR1 is GTSNPN and CDR2 is SVGIG in the germline V gene (reference sequence). Here the CDR3 DNA reads TGTGCCTGGAGTGTAAGAGGCCAGGGCGGCGGATCAGCCGGTGAAAAACTGTTTTTT. Its protein product is CAWSVRGQGGGSAGEKLFF. Based on the CDR3 plus reference TRBV30 and TRBJ1-4, the full variable domain is SQTIHQWPATLVQPVGSPLSLECTVEGTSNPNLYWYRQAAGRGLQLLFYSVGIGQISSEVPQNLSASRPQDRQFILSSKKLLLSDSGFYLCAWSVRGQGGGSAGEKLFFGSGTQLSVL.

This chain links TRBV4-3 with TRBJ2-2; TRBD2 matches at 14 bases. Germline loops: CDR1 LGHNA, CDR2 YSLEER. V dropped 8 bases and J dropped 5; count of bases not matched to a gene: 7. This CDR3 has 16 amino acids. The CDR3 sequence is CASGGLAGGGTGELFF. The CDR3, as DNA: TGCGCCAGCGGAGGACTAGCGGGAGGCGGAACCGGGGAGCTGTTTTTT.

This clone was detected only once. V and J are TRBV30 and TRBJ2-7; no reliable D call. The CDR3 loop spans 13 amino acids. Germline lookup yields CDR1 GTSNPN and CDR2 SVGIG (reference sequence). The V and J ends lost 0 bases and 2 bases respectively, with 8 bases between them. The CDR3 here is CAWSVPGAYEQYF. CDR3 nucleotides: TGTGCCTGGAGTGTACCTGGGGCCTACGAGCAGTACTTC.

The chain uses TRBV5-1 and TRBJ1-3; 11 positions agree with TRBD1. Trimming at V came to 4 bases and at J to 7 bases, leaving 4 bases not matched to a gene. The germline CDR1 and CDR2 sequences are SGHRS and YFSETQ. The CDR3 runs 14 residues. The CDR3 DNA reads as TGCGCCAGCAGCCTGTGGGACAGGGGGAACACCATATATTTT. Translation: CASSLWDRGNTIYF.

The chain has TRBV5-1 and TRBJ1-2, with TRBD1 identical over 11 bases. The CDR3 sequence is 16 residues long. V lost 4 bases and J lost 0; bases outside the gene matches: 5. Looked up from germline, CDR1 is SGHRS and CDR2 is YFSETQ. The CDR3 DNA is TGCGCCAGCAGCAGGGACAGGGGGAGTTCTAACTATGGCTACACCTTC. It specifies CASSRDRGSSNYGYTF.

The rearrangement joins TRBV19 to TRBJ1-2, with D hard to call. The V end was cut by 9 bases, the J end by 1 base, with 12 bases between. This CDR3 contains 13 residues. Germline CDR1 is LNHDA and CDR2 is SQIVND (reference sequence). The CDR3, as DNA: TGTGCCAGCCAGAACAGTGATAACTATGGCTACACCTTC. It yields the protein CASQNSDNYGYTF.

As regards this clone: The junction departs from the called germline gene at one end, perhaps through a read error. The rearrangement joins TRBV5-1 to TRBJ2-3; 9 nucleotides agree with TRBD2. This CDR3 comprises 15 residues. CDR1 SGHRS and CDR2 YFSETQ come from the germline V gene. The CDR3 spells CASSLPGTSIDTQYF. CDR3 nucleotides: TGCGCCAGCAGCTTACCCGGGACTAGCATAGATACGCAGTATTTT. Looking up the rest from reference TRBV5-1 and TRBJ2-3 gives the full variable domain: KAGVTQTPRYLIKTRGQQVTLSCSPISGHRSVSWYQQTPGQGLQFLFEYFSETQRNKGNFPGRFSGRQFSNSRSEMNVSTLELGDSALYLCASSLPGTSIDTQYFGPGTRLTVL.

This chain joins TRBV28 and TRBJ1-2; 10 bases align to TRBD1. CDR1 is MDHEN, CDR2 SYDVKM, per germline. J gave up 5 bases and V 7 bases, and 16 bases lay outside the gene matches. The CDR3 spans 17 residues. The CDR3 sequence: CASKTIGGTGEKYGYTF. The CDR3 region has the DNA TGTGCCAGCAAAACGATAGGCGGGACAGGGGAGAAATATGGCTACACCTTC.

The chain joins TRBV15 to TRBJ1-1; D might be TRBD1 (6 bases). The germline gives CDR1 LNHNV, CDR2 YYDKDF (reference sequence). The length of the CDR3 is 13 residues. Trimming removed 5 bases at V and 5 bases at J, with 12 bases between. In DNA form, the CDR3 reads TGTGCCACCAGCGAGGACAGTCGGACTGAAGCTTTCTTT. Amino acid sequence: CATSEDSRTEAFF. The full variable domain, its missing parts supplied by reference TRBV15 and TRBJ1-1, is DAMVIQNPRYQVTQFGKPVTLSCSQTLNHNVMYWYQQKSSQAPKLLFHYYDKDFNNEADTPDNFQSRRPNTSFCFLDIRSPGLGDTAMYLCATSEDSRTEAFFGQGTRLTVV.

As for this clone: The germline gene is not matched at one end of the junction; a read error may be the cause. This chain connects TRBV5-3 to TRBJ1-2; 9 positions agree with TRBD1. TRBV5-3 is an ORF, with its function uncertain. The CDR3 is 15 amino acids. This CDR3 is CASSSGTGYRNGYTF. DNA of the CDR3: TGTGCCAGCAGCTCCGGGACAGGGTATCGGAATGGCTACACCTTC.

The chain employs TRBV30 and TRBJ2-7; TRBD1 might be the D (6 bases). The germline V and J ends were trimmed by 3 bases and 0 bases, with 12 bases remaining between them. The CDR3 has 14 residues. Germline V gives CDR1 GTSNPN, CDR2 SVGIG (reference sequence). CDR3 nucleotides: TGTGCCTGGAGCAGGGGTCCCGGCTCCTACGAGCAGTACTTC. As protein: CAWSRGPGSYEQYF.

The chain is built from TRBV27 and TRBJ2-6; D is possibly TRBD1 (5 bases). Germline lookup yields CDR1 MNHEY and CDR2 SMNVEV (reference sequence). Trimming pared 8 bases from V and 0 bases from J, leaving 23 bases between. The CDR3 is made up of 19 amino acids. This chain's CDR3 is CASLKWVQGNISGANVLTF. CDR3 nucleotides: TGTGCCAGCTTAAAGTGGGTCCAGGGCAACATCTCTGGGGCCAACGTCCTGACTTTC.

V is TRBV19 and J is TRBJ2-7; 8 bases align to TRBD1. The CDR3 is 15 amino acids. CDR1 LNHDA and CDR2 SQIVND come from the germline V gene (reference sequence). Trimming at V came to 4 bases and at J to 7 bases, leaving 12 bases not matched to a gene. The CDR3 here is CASSNSGTGPREQYF. CDR3 sequence (DNA): TGTGCCAGTAGTAACTCCGGGACAGGCCCCCGGGAGCAGTACTTC.

This chain connects TRBV5-1 to TRBJ2-2, with D uncertain. The germline gives CDR1 SGHRS, CDR2 YFSETQ. V was shortened by 4 bases and J by 6 bases, with 10 bases between the two germline ends. This CDR3 comprises 13 residues. The CDR3 sequence: CASSPGRAGELFF. CDR3 nucleotide sequence: TGCGCCAGCAGCCCAGGCCGCGCCGGGGAGCTGTTTTTT.

This clone was seen a handful of times. The chain employs TRBV14 and TRBJ1-2, with 8 bases that match TRBD1. J was trimmed by 4 bases and V by 6 bases; bases with no gene match: 10. CDR1 is SGHDN, CDR2 FVKESK, per germline. The CDR3 is made up of 15 amino acids. CDR3 in amino acids: CASSNTGTGSYGYTF. CDR3 DNA: TGTGCCAGCAGTAATACCGGGACAGGAAGCTATGGCTACACCTTC. The whole variable domain, remainder taken from reference TRBV14 and TRBJ1-2, is EAGVTQFPSHSVIEKGQTVTLRCDPISGHDNLYWYRRVMGKEIKFLLHFVKESKQDESGMPNNRFLAERTGGTYSTLKVQPAELEDSGVYFCASSNTGTGSYGYTFGSGTRLTVV.

The chain couples TRBV12-5 to TRBJ2-4, with D hard to call. Germline V gene data show CDR1 as LGHNT and CDR2 as FRNRAP. V lost 0 bases to trimming and J lost 4 bases, with 16 bases between them. CDR3 length equals 17 residues. CDR3 DNA sequence: TGTGCTAGTGGTTTGGTAACCTCGGCCTTCGGAAAAAACATTCAGTACTTC. It is translated as CASGLVTSAFGKNIQYF.

The count of this clone is one. The chain uses TRBV7-3 and TRBJ2-6; no clear D gene. Germline CDR1 is SGHTA and CDR2 is FQGTGA. V lost 8 bases, J lost 0 bases, and 11 bases lay in between. The CDR3 is 15 residues long. The CDR3 protein is CASQKWGSGANVLTF. Here the CDR3 DNA reads TGTGCCAGCCAAAAGTGGGGCTCTGGGGCCAACGTCCTGACTTTC.

CDR3 in amino acids: CASSVIRVKEGGYTF. For the CDR3, the DNA is TGTGCCAGCAGCGTCATCAGGGTTAAGGAGGGAGGCTACACCTTC. The chain uses TRBV5-4 and TRBJ1-2; tentatively, D is TRBD1 (5 bases). The V and J ends lost 4 bases and 8 bases respectively, with 21 bases between them. CDR3 size: 15 residues. CDR1 SGHNT and CDR2 YYREEE come from the germline V gene (reference sequence).